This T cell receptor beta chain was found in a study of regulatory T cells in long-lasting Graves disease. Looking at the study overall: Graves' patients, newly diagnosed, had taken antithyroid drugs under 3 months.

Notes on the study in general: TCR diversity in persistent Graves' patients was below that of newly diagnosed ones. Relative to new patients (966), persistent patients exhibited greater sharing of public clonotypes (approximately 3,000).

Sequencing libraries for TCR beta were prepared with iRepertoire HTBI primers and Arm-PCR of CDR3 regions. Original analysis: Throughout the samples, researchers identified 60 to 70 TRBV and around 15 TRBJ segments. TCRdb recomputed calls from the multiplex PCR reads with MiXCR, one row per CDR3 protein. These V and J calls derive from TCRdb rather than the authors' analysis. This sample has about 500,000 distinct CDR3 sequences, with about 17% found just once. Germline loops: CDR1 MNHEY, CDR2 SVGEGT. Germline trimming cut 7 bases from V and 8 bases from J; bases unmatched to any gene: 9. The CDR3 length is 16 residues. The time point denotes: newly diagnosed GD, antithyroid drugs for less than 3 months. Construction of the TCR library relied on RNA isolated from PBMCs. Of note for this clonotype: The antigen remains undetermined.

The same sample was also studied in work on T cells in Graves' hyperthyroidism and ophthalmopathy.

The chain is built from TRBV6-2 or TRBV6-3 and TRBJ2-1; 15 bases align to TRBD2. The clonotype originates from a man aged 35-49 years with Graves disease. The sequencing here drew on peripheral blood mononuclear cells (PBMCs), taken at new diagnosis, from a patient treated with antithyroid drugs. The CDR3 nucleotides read TGTGCCAGCAACATGAAAGGACTAGCGGGAGGGCATGAGCAGTTCTTC. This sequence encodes CASNMKGLAGGHEQFF.